Listed below are T cell receptor beta chains from one sample, sequenced in a study of blood T cell repertoires in COVID-19. Profiled with immunoSEQ multiplex PCR; TCRdb holds only in-frame clones, not every one. The sample carries roughly 70,000 clones, more than 60% recorded once. Sequencing was performed on peripheral blood. The receptors were gathered from a man aged 60 to 69 with acute or convalescent COVID-19. Each CDR3 is given with its conserved first and last residue. The D gene is left open where the match is weak. Size is stated for part of the rows, as once, few or many counts, or as a class when the clone is expanded.

- TRBJ2-5 - TRBV5-4 15 CASSLAGLEQETQYF TGTGCCAGCAGCTTGGCAGGATTGGAACAAGAGACCCAGTACTTC
- TRBJ1-1 - TRBV5-1 13 CASSFGGDTEAFF TGCGCCAGCAGTTTCGGCGGGGACACTGAAGCTTTCTTT
- TRBJ2-7 - TRBV5-1 13 CASSHGPSYEQYF TGCGCCAGCAGCCATGGGCCCTCTTACGAGCAGTACTTC
- TRBJ1-1 - TRBV15 14 CATSRNREGTEAFF TGTGCCACCAGCAGAAACAGGGAGGGGACTGAAGCTTTCTTT
- TRBJ1-3 - TRBV4-1 15 CASSPTGSSGNTIYF TGCGCCAGCAGCCCAACCGGGAGCTCTGGAAACACCATATATTTT
- TRBJ1-1 TRBD1 TRBV29-1 16 CSAKSGGRTGGTEAFF TGCAGCGCCAAAAGTGGGGGGCGGACAGGGGGCACTGAAGCTTTCTTT
many TRBJ1-2 - TRBV3-1/TRBV3-2 14 CASSHGGTPYGYTF TGTGCCAGCAGCCACGGCGGCACCCCCTATGGCTACACCTTC
few TRBJ1-4 - TRBV25-1 16 CASSGGLQATNEKLFF TGTGCCAGCAGTGGGGGCCTCCAGGCAACTAATGAAAAACTGTTTTTT
few TRBJ2-2 TRBD1 TRBV5-1 15 CASSLEGANTGELFF TGCGCCAGCAGCTTGGAGGGGGCCAACACCGGGGAGCTGTTTTTT
once TRBJ2-3 - TRBV9 13 CASSAPASDTQYF TGTGCCAGCAGCGCTCCAGCGTCGGATACGCAGTATTTT
- TRBJ2-5 TRBD1 TRBV5-6 15 CASSFIWDRWETQYF TGTGCCAGCAGCTTTATTTGGGACAGGTGGGAGACCCAGTACTTC
once TRBJ1-1 - TRBV30 12 CAWSVRDTEAFF TGTGCCTGGAGTGTACGGGACACTGAAGCTTTCTTT
- TRBJ2-5 TRBD1 TRBV15 14 CATSPGQGQETQYF TGTGCCACCAGCCCGGGACAGGGGCAAGAGACCCAGTACTTC
- TRBJ2-1 TRBD2 TRBV5-1 15 CASQGLAGQRNEQFF TGCGCCAGCCAGGGGCTAGCGGGACAGAGGAATGAGCAGTTCTTC
- TRBJ2-5 TRBD1 TRBV19 19 CASSQQQSGTADEQETQYF TGTGCCAGTAGTCAGCAGCAGTCCGGGACAGCCGATGAACAAGAGACCCAGTACTTC
few TRBJ1-1 - TRBV6-5 14 CASRRQPAGTEAFF TGTGCCAGCAGGAGACAGCCGGCGGGAACTGAAGCTTTCTTT
- TRBJ1-4 TRBD1 TRBV28 13 CASLGTGGEKLFF TGTGCCAGCCTCGGGACAGGGGGTGAAAAACTGTTTTTT
- TRBJ1-6 - TRBV23-1 19 CASSHRTHRDSPYNSPLHF TGCGCCAGCAGTCATCGGACTCACAGGGATTCGCCCTATAATTCACCCCTCCACTTT
few TRBJ2-5 - TRBV7-7 16 CASSLRLDHFQETQYF TGTGCCAGCAGCTTGAGACTCGACCATTTCCAAGAGACCCAGTACTTC
- TRBJ1-2 TRBD1 TRBV20-1 15 CSASGATGGDYGYTF TGCAGTGCTAGTGGGGCGACAGGGGGCGACTATGGCTACACCTTC
- TRBJ2-7 TRBD2 TRBV18 15 CASSAGLAASYEQYF TGTGCCAGCTCAGCGGGACTAGCGGCCTCCTACGAGCAGTACTTC
- TRBJ1-2 - TRBV6-1 14 CASSEARTGLGYTF TGTGCCAGCAGTGAAGCGCGAACAGGGCTCGGCTACACCTTC
- TRBJ1-2 TRBD1 TRBV23-1 14 CASSQSDRGYGYTF TGCGCCAGCAGTCAATCGGACAGGGGGTATGGCTACACCTTC
- TRBJ1-1 TRBD1 TRBV6-6 13 CAIDSGTGGRAFF TGTGCCATCGATTCCGGGACAGGGGGAAGAGCTTTCTTT
- TRBJ2-7 - TRBV20-1 11 CSARDRDEQYF TGCAGTGCTAGAGATCGAGACGAGCAGTACTTC
- TRBJ1-5 TRBD1 TRBV28 19 CASSSIPRTGVSSNQPQHF TGTGCCAGCAGTTCGATCCCCCGGACAGGGGTTTCTAGCAATCAGCCCCAGCATTTT
- TRBJ1-2 - TRBV7-3 15 CASSPSAGGGYGYTF TGTGCCAGCAGCCCCTCGGCGGGGGGAGGTTATGGCTACACCTTC
- TRBJ2-5 TRBD2 TRBV5-5 16 CASSFGASGGEETQYF TGTGCCAGCAGCTTTGGAGCTAGCGGGGGGGAAGAGACCCAGTACTTC
- TRBJ2-5 - TRBV7-2 15 CASSSGVADQETQYF TGTGCCAGCAGCTCGGGGGTAGCGGATCAAGAGACCCAGTACTTC
- TRBJ1-5 - TRBV6-1 14 CASSDPGTWQPQHF TGTGCCAGCAGTGACCCAGGTACCTGGCAGCCCCAGCATTTT
- TRBJ2-1 TRBD1 TRBV6-5 14 CASSYEGTGDTQFF TGTGCCAGCAGTTACGAGGGGACAGGGGACACGCAGTTCTTC
- TRBJ2-7 - TRBV18 13 CASSYRTDYEQYF TGTGCCAGCTCATATCGGACAGACTACGAGCAGTACTTC
- TRBJ1-2 - TRBV5-4 13 CASSLVRAGDYTF TGTGCCAGCAGCTTAGTAAGGGCGGGGGACTACACCTTC
- TRBJ2-1 - TRBV13 11 CASSFQNEQFF TGTGCCAGCAGCTTCCAGAATGAGCAGTTCTTC
few TRBJ2-2 - TRBV2 14 CASSDSRGNGELFF TGTGCCAGCAGTGACTCGAGGGGGAACGGGGAGCTGTTTTTT
- TRBJ1-2 - TRBV6-5 13 CASTFLDRMGYTF TGTGCCAGCACGTTTCTGGACAGAATGGGCTACACCTTC
once TRBJ2-7 TRBD2 TRBV4-1 16 CASSQAGREGTYEQYF TGCGCCAGCAGCCAAGCTGGACGGGAGGGTACCTACGAGCAGTACTTC
- TRBJ2-3 - TRBV6-5 15 CASSLRGALTDTQYF TGTGCCAGCAGCCTACGGGGGGCCCTCACAGATACGCAGTATTTT
once TRBJ2-6 - TRBV7-3 13 CASSLVTGNVLTF TGTGCCAGCAGCTTAGTTACGGGCAACGTCCTGACTTTC
- TRBJ2-1 - TRBV19 14 CASSIGYRDGEQFF TGTGCCAGTAGTATAGGATACAGGGATGGTGAGCAGTTCTTC
- TRBJ2-2 - TRBV6-5 15 CASSYGTQPTGELFF TGTGCCAGCAGTTACGGTACACAACCCACCGGGGAGCTGTTTTTT
hyperexpanded TRBJ2-5 - TRBV18 16 CASSPRRSSVGETQYF TGTGCCAGCTCACCAAGGCGTTCTAGCGTTGGCGAGACCCAGTACTTC